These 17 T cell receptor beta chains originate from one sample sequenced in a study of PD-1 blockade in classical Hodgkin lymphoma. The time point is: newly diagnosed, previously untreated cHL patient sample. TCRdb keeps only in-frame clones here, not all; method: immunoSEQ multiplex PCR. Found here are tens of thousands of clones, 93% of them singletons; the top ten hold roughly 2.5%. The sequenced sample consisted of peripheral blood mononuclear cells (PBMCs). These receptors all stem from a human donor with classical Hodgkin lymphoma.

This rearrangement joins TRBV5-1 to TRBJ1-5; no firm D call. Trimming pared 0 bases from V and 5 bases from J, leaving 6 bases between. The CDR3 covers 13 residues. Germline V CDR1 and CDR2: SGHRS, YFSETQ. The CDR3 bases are TGCGCCAGCAGCTTGGCCTGGGATCAGCCCCAGCATTTT. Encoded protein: CASSLAWDQPQHF.

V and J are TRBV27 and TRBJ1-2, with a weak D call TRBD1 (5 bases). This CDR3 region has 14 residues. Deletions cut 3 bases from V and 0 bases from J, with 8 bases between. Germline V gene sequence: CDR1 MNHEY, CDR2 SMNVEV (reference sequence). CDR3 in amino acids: CASSFQGPNYGYTF. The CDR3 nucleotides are TGTGCCAGCAGTTTTCAGGGACCTAACTATGGCTACACCTTC.

CDR3 sequence: CASSMDRGRTEAFF. CDR3 bases: TGTGCCAGCAGCATGGACAGGGGGAGAACTGAAGCTTTCTTT. J is TRBJ1-1 and V is TRBV13; 10 bases are a match to TRBD1. The CDR3 runs 14 residues. The trim removed 5 bases at V and 5 bases at J, leaving 5 bases unmatched. Germline CDR1 reads PRHDT; CDR2 reads FYEKMQ (reference sequence).

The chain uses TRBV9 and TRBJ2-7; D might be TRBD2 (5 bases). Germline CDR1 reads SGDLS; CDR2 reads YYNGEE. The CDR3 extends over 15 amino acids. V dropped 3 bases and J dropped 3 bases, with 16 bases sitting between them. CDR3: CASSAQGSEGYEQYF. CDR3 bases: TGTGCCAGCAGCGCCCAAGGTAGCGAAGGCTACGAGCAGTACTTC.

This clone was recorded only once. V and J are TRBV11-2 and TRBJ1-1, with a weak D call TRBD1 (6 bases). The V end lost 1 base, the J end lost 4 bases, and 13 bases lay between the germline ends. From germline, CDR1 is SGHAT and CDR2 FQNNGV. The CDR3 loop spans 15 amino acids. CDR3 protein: CASSLASRGGTEAFF. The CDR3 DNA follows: TGTGCCAGCAGCTTAGCGTCCAGGGGAGGCACTGAAGCTTTCTTT.

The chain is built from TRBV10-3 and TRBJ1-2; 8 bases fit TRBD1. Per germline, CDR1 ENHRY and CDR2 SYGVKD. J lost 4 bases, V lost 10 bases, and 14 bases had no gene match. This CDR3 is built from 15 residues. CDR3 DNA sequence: TGTGCCACCGAACCCGACAGGGGAAGGTTCTATGGCTACACCTTC. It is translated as CATEPDRGRFYGYTF.

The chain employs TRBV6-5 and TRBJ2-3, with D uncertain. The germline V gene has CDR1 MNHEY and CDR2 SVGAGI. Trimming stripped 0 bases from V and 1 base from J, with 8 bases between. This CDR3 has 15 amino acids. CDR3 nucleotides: TGTGCCAGCAGTTACTCGCTGAGACGCACAGATACGCAGTATTTT. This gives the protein CASSYSLRRTDTQYF.

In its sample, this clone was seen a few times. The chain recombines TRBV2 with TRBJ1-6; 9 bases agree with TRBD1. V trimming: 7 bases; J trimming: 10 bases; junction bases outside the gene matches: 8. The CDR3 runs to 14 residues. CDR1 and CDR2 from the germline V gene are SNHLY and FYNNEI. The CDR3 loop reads CASTPGQGYSPLHF. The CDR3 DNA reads TGTGCCAGCACTCCGGGACAGGGCTACTCACCCCTCCACTTT.

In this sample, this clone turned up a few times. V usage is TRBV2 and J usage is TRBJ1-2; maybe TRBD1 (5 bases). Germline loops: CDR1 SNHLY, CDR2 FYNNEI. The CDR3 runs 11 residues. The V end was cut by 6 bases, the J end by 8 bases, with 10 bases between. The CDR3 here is CASSEGYGYTF. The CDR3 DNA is TGTGCCAGCAGCGAGGGGTACGGCTACACCTTC.

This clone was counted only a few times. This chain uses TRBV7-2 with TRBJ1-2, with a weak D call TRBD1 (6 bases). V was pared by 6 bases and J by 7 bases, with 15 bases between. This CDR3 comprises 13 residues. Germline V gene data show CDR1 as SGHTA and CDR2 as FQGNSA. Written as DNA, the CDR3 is TGTGCCAGCAGTCAATGGACAGTTCCTGGCTACACCTTC. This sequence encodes CASSQWTVPGYTF.

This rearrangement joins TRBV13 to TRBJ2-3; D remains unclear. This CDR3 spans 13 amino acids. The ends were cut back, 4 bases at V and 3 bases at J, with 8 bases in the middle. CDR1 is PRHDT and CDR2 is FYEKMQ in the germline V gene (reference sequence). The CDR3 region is CASSSLQTDTQYF. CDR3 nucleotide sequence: TGTGCCAGCAGCTCCCTCCAGACAGATACGCAGTATTTT.

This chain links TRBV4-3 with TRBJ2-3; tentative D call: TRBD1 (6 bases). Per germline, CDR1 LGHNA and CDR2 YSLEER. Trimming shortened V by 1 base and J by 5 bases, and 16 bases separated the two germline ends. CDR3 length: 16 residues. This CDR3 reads CASSQVLGGLGDTQYF. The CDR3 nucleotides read TGCGCCAGCAGCCAAGTTTTAGGGGGATTGGGAGATACGCAGTATTTT.

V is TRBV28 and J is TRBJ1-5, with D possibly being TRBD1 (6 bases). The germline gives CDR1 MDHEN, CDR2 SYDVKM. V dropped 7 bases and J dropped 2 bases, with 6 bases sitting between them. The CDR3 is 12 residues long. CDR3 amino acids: CASTGGNQPQHF. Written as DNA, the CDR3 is TGTGCCAGCACAGGGGGCAATCAGCCCCAGCATTTT.

In DNA, the CDR3 is TGTGCCAGCAGCTTCCGGGACAGACTGAACACCGGGGAGCTGTTTTTT. It yields the protein CASSFRDRLNTGELFF. V usage is TRBV5-4 and J usage is TRBJ2-2; 7 nucleotides match TRBD1. Germline V lookup: CDR1 SGHNT, CDR2 YYREEE (reference sequence). The CDR3 totals 16 residues. V trimming: 2 bases; J trimming: 1 base; junction bases outside the gene matches: 5.

The CDR3 nucleotides read TGCGCCAGCAGCTTGGGCTGGCGGGAGAGCACCGGGGAGCTGTTTTTT. Protein sequence: CASSLGWRESTGELFF. This chain joins TRBV5-1 and TRBJ2-2, with TRBD2 matching over 7 bases. Germline V gene data show CDR1 as SGHRS and CDR2 as YFSETQ. The CDR3 has 16 amino acids. V trimming: 0 bases; J trimming: 4 bases; junction bases outside the gene matches: 6.

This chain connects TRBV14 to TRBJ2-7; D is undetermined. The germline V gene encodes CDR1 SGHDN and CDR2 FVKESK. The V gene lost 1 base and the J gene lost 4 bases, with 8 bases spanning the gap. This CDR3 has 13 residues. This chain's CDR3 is CASSQVIAYEQYF. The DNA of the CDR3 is TGTGCCAGCAGCCAAGTCATCGCTTACGAGCAGTACTTC.

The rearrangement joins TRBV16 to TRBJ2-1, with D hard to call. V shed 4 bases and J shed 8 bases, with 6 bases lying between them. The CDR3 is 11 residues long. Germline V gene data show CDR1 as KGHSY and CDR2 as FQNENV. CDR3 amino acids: CASSLLHEQFF. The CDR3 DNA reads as TGTGCCAGCAGCCTCTTGCATGAGCAGTTCTTC. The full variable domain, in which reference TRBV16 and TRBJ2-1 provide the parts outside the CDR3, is GEEVAQTPKHLVRGEGQKAKLYCAPIKGHSYVFWYQQVLKNEFKFLISFQNENVFDETGMPKERFSAKCLPNSPCSLEIQATKLEDSAVYFCASSLLHEQFFGPGTRLTVL.